This T cell receptor (beta chain) was sequenced in a study of T-cell reconstitution after alpha-beta-depleted transplantation in children. It was with unique molecular identifiers that the TCRbeta library was prepared. Via MiXCR, TCRdb re-called the PCR reads, giving one row per CDR3 protein. The sample has hundreds of thousands of distinct CDR3 sequences, roughly 33% seen once. V was clipped by 1 base and J by 2 bases; unmatched bases: 2. There are 13 residues in the CDR3. Germline CDR1 DFQATT, CDR2 SNEGSKA (reference sequence). The sequence was collected from a human donor who donated a stem cell graft to a child with aplastic anemia. The rearrangement uses TRBV20-1 and TRBJ2-7, with 7 bases identical to TRBD2. Source: PBMCs from the stem cell graft donor, taken from the stem cell graft. For the CDR3, the DNA is TGCAGTGCTAGAGGTCTAGCGGCCTACGAGCAGTACTTC. This gives the protein CSARGLAAYEQYF.